These 26 T cell receptor beta chains were all obtained from the same sample, sequenced in a study of blood T cells in healthy people across ages. Then a second PCR, running roughly 7 to 12 cycles, was carried out with a sample-barcoded 5' primer and a J-beta primer mix. One entry per CDR3 protein results from TCRdb running MiXCR on the 5' RACE reads. This table holds roughly 1,000,000 distinct CDR3 sequences, approximately 25% found once. These sequences were also reported in another study, on T cells of mothers and their children.

Sequencing input: blood. These receptors all come from a girl aged 2 to 10 in good health.

The rearrangement uses TRBV4-1 and TRBJ1-1; 7 nucleotides align to TRBD1. J gave up 5 bases and V 8 bases, and 11 bases lay outside the gene matches. The CDR3 is 14 residues long. Germline lookup yields CDR1 MGHRA and CDR2 YSYEKL. CDR3 in amino acids: CASLGRQGGTEAFF. The CDR3 DNA follows: TGCGCCAGCTTGGGGCGTCAGGGGGGAACTGAAGCTTTCTTT.

This clonotype was counted a few times. The chain employs TRBV18 and TRBJ2-1; D gene unclear. This CDR3 has 15 residues. V was shortened by 0 bases and J by 0 bases, with 6 bases between the two germline ends. Germline CDR1 reads KGHSH; CDR2 reads LQKENI. The CDR3 is CASSPPRSSYNEQFF. DNA of the CDR3: TGTGCCAGCTCACCACCCAGATCCTCCTACAATGAGCAGTTCTTC.

The chain couples TRBV5-1 to TRBJ2-3; D not certain. CDR1 SGHRS and CDR2 YFSETQ come from the germline V gene. The CDR3 contains 16 residues. Trimming cost V 5 bases and J 4 bases, with 20 bases left between them. CDR3 protein: CASRHPESRFADTQYF. The CDR3 DNA is TGCGCCAGCAGACATCCCGAGAGTCGGTTCGCAGATACGCAGTATTTT.

This clonotype was recorded at least ten times. The chain has TRBV12-3 or TRBV12-4 and TRBJ2-5; D is uncertain. V lost 2 bases, J lost 4 bases, and 8 bases lay in between. This CDR3 spans 13 amino acids. The CDR3 here is CASSLRWGETQYF. CDR3 sequence (DNA): TGTGCCAGCAGTTTAAGATGGGGAGAGACCCAGTACTTC.

V usage is TRBV12-3 or TRBV12-4 and J usage is TRBJ1-1, with D hard to call. This CDR3 has 13 residues. V gave up 4 bases and J gave up 4 bases, with 10 bases separating them. The CDR3 loop is CASSSGSGTEAFF. The CDR3 nucleotides read TGTGCCAGCAGTTCGGGGTCGGGCACTGAAGCTTTCTTT.

The chain recombines TRBV6-5 with TRBJ2-5; D may match TRBD1 or TRBD2 (5 bases each). With 2 bases removed from V and 5 bases from J, the gap between germline ends came to 12 bases. The CDR3 totals 14 residues. Looked up from germline, CDR1 is MNHEY and CDR2 is SVGAGI. CDR3 sequence: CASSYRPEGETQYF. The CDR3 bases are TGTGCCAGCAGTTACCGTCCTGAGGGGGAGACCCAGTACTTC.

For this clonotype: The CDR3 ends on some other residue instead of the conserved phenylalanine or tryptophan, so this is likely a read error. The chain has TRBV5-1 and TRBJ1-1; D is undetermined. The V end lost 0 bases, the J end lost 2 bases, and 5 bases lay between the germline ends. Germline V gene sequence: CDR1 SGHRS, CDR2 YFSETQ. The CDR3 runs 13 residues. CDR3 bases: TGCGCCAGCAGCTTGGGGGGAAACACTGAAGCTTTCTAT. Translation gives CASSLGGNTEAFY.

The sample holds a few counts of this clonotype. The chain carries TRBV12-3 or TRBV12-4 and TRBJ2-1; 12 nucleotides line up with TRBD2. This CDR3 region has 15 residues. The J segment lost 8 bases and the V segment lost 7 bases, leaving 9 bases of the junction unmatched. CDR3 sequence reads: CASKPSGGEGDEQFF. CDR3 nucleotide sequence: TGTGCCAGCAAGCCTAGCGGGGGGGAGGGGGATGAGCAGTTCTTC.

This clonotype was seen a single time. The chain recombines TRBV10-3 with TRBJ1-5; D call uncertain. Germline V gene data show CDR1 as ENHRY and CDR2 as SYGVKD. The CDR3 contains 13 residues. V was shortened by 0 bases and J by 7 bases, with 7 bases between the two germline ends. In nucleotides, the CDR3 is TGTGCCATCAGTGAGTCTGGGATACAGCCCCAGCATTTT. It is translated as CAISESGIQPQHF.

Concerning this clonotype itself: Sequence at one end of the junction differs from germline and may be a read error. The chain couples TRBV5-4 to TRBJ1-4, with 7 bases identical to TRBD1. Germline values: CDR1 SGHNT, CDR2 YYREEE (reference sequence). The CDR3 spans 15 residues. The CDR3: CASSAGTATNEKQFF. In DNA, the CDR3 is TGTGCCAGCAGCGCCGGGACAGCGACTAATGAAAAACAGTTTTTT.

This clonotype was seen a few times. V usage is TRBV29-1 and J usage is TRBJ2-6, with TRBD1 matching over 10 bases. CDR3 length: 16 residues. Germline V gene data show CDR1 as SQVTM and CDR2 as ANQGSEA. The ends lost 5 bases at V and 1 base at J; junction bases unmatched: 5. CDR3 coding DNA: TGCAGCGTTCGGGGACAGGGGAAATCTGGGGCCAACGTCCTGACTTTC. Translating gives CSVRGQGKSGANVLTF.

The chain carries TRBV10-3 and TRBJ2-5; tentatively, D is TRBD1 (8 bases). The end of the DNA is better explained by TRBJ2-7, so the J call may be wrong. The CDR3 spans 14 residues. CDR1 is ENHRY, CDR2 SYGVKD, per germline. For the CDR3, the DNA is TGTGCCATCAGCCTCGGACAGGGAGGGTACGAGCAGTACTTC. As protein: CAISLGQGGYEQYF.

This clonotype has more than one count but fewer than ten. CDR3 protein: CASSPGRPYGYTF. CDR3 DNA: TGTGCCAGCAGTCCGGGACGCCCCTATGGCTACACCTTC. This chain joins TRBV7-6 and TRBJ1-2; D is perhaps TRBD1 (5 bases). The germline V and J ends were trimmed by 6 bases and 4 bases, with 12 bases remaining between them. This CDR3 is built from 13 residues. Per germline, CDR1 SGHVS and CDR2 FNYEAQ.

The chain couples TRBV5-6 to TRBJ2-3; tentatively, D is TRBD2 (6 bases). The germline V and J ends were trimmed by 2 bases and 4 bases, with 14 bases remaining between them. CDR3 length equals 15 residues. Germline assignment: CDR1 SGHDT and CDR2 YYEEEE. CDR3 sequence: CASSFRGLSSDTQYF. The CDR3 DNA reads as TGTGCCAGCAGCTTTAGGGGACTTTCTTCAGATACGCAGTATTTT.

The V call is TRBV12-3 or TRBV12-4, the J call TRBJ2-1, with 8 bases aligning to TRBD1. Gene TRBJ2-7 matches the end of the DNA better, so the J call may be wrong. The CDR3 runs to 14 residues. CDR3 sequence (DNA): TGTGCCAGCAGTTTATGGCAGGGGGCAGACGAGCAGTACTTC. Translating gives CASSLWQGADEQYF.

This rearrangement joins TRBV6-2 or TRBV6-3 to TRBJ2-7, with D maybe TRBD2 (6 bases). There are 14 residues in the CDR3. Trimming took off 4 bases at V and 6 bases at J, with 16 bases between the two ends. CDR1 MNHEY and CDR2 SVGEGT come from the germline V gene. This chain's CDR3 is CASSSYGGPTEQYF. The CDR3 DNA reads TGTGCCAGCAGTTCCTACGGGGGACCCACCGAGCAGTACTTC.

This sequence joins TRBV28 and TRBJ1-5, with TRBD1 identical over 7 bases. CDR1 is MDHEN and CDR2 is SYDVKM in the germline V gene. This CDR3 has 13 amino acids. Trimming cost V 8 bases and J 5 bases; bases outside gene matches: 6. The CDR3 loop reads CASGVQGDQPQHF. CDR3 bases: TGTGCCAGCGGTGTTCAGGGGGATCAGCCCCAGCATTTT.

This clonotype has only a few counts. The rearrangement joins TRBV12-3 or TRBV12-4 to TRBJ2-5; D gene unclear. The better agreement between TRBJ2-7 and the DNA end casts doubt on the J call. CDR3 length: 12 amino acids. In DNA form, the CDR3 reads TGTGCCAGCAGTTACGAGCTCTACGAGCAGTACTTC. Protein sequence: CASSYELYEQYF.

V is TRBV4-2 and J is TRBJ2-7; a possible D gene is TRBD1 (5 bases). The V end lost 0 bases, the J end lost 5 bases, and 11 bases lay between the germline ends. The CDR3 totals 14 residues. Germline CDR1 reads LGHNA; CDR2 reads YNFKEQ. This chain's CDR3 is CASSQDRAVNEQYF. DNA for the CDR3: TGTGCCAGCAGCCAAGACAGGGCGGTGAACGAGCAGTACTTC.

This clonotype has a handful of counts. The J gene is TRBJ2-5, the V gene TRBV29-1; TRBD1 aligns across 8 bases. This CDR3 is 15 amino acids long. The germline V gene encodes CDR1 SQVTM and CDR2 ANQGSEA. J lost 0 bases, V lost 0 bases, and 3 bases had no gene match. The CDR3, as DNA: TGCAGCGTTGAAGATCGGGACAGGTACCAAGAGACCCAGTACTTC. Its translation: CSVEDRDRYQETQYF.

The chain is built from TRBV7-8 and TRBJ1-1, with 7 bases lining up with TRBD1. Germline V gene lookup returns CDR1 SGHVS and CDR2 FQNEAQ. The CDR3 runs 15 residues. Germline trimming cut 1 base from V and 6 bases from J; bases unmatched to any gene: 8. The CDR3 DNA follows: TGTGCCAGCAGCTTAGTAGGAACAGGGGAGGCTGAAGCTTTCTTT. Translated: CASSLVGTGEAEAFF.

This clonotype was found a few times. The gene calls are TRBV7-9 and TRBJ2-7, with D perhaps matching TRBD1 (6 bases). V dropped 6 bases and J dropped 3 bases, with 15 bases sitting between them. CDR3 length: 14 amino acids. Germline V CDR1 and CDR2: SEHNR, FQNEAQ (reference sequence). The CDR3 DNA sequence: TGTGCCAGCAGTGCCGGGACAACCTACTACGAGCAGTACTTC. Its translation is CASSAGTTYYEQYF.

The chain carries TRBV7-9 and TRBJ1-2; the D is unclear. There are 13 residues in the CDR3. Looked up from germline, CDR1 is SEHNR and CDR2 is FQNEAQ (reference sequence). Trimming cost V 5 bases and J 6 bases, with 13 bases left between them. CDR3 DNA: TGTGCCAGCAGCCCTCCCGGGTCGGATGGCTACACCTTC. Protein: CASSPPGSDGYTF.

The chain is built from TRBV4-1 and TRBJ2-7; D unresolved. The closer fit of TRBJ2-1 to the DNA end suggests the J call may be wrong. The CDR3 runs to 14 residues. Germline CDR1 and CDR2: MGHRA and YSYEKL. DNA for the CDR3: TGCGCCAGCGGACGATCTGAGCGATACAATGAGCAGTTCTTC. Translating it yields CASGRSERYNEQFF.

Worth noting for this clonotype: The junction differs from germline at one of its ends, possibly a read error. The rearrangement uses TRBV29-1 and TRBJ2-3, with TRBD2 as a possible D gene (5 bases). The CDR3 is 13 residues long. Germline V gene sequence: CDR1 SQVTM, CDR2 ANQGSEA. CDR3 region: CSVLLGSTDTQYF. As DNA, the CDR3 is TGCAGCGTCCTTCTTGGGAGCACTGATACGCAGTATTTT.

There are a few counts of this clonotype. The rearrangement joins TRBV6-6 to TRBJ2-7; D is ambiguous. Germline V CDR1 and CDR2: MNHNY, SVGAGI (reference sequence). The CDR3 is 14 residues long. Trimming left V 2 bases short and J 0 bases short, with 8 bases between. CDR3 coding DNA: TGTGCCAGCAGTTACGGCCTAAGCTCCTACGAGCAGTACTTC. Its translation is CASSYGLSSYEQYF.